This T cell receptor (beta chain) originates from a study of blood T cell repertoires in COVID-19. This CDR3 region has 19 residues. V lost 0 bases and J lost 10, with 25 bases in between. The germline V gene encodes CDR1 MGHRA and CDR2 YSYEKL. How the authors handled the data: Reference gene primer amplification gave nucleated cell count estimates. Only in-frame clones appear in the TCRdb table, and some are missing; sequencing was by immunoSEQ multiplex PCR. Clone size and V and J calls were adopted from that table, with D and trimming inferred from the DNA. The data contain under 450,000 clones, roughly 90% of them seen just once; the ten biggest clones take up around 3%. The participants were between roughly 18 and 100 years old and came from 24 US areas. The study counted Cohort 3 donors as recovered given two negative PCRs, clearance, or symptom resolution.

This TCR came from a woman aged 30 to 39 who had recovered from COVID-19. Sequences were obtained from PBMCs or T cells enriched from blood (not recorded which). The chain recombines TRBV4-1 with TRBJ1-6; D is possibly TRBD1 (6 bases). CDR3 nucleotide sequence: TGCGCCAGCAGCCAAGAACCAGGGGTGTTAGCTTATCGGAAGTCACCCCTCCACTTT. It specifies CASSQEPGVLAYRKSPLHF.